This T cell receptor (beta chain) was captured by sequencing in a study of T cell repertoires in cytomegalovirus infection. The germline V gene encodes CDR1 SGHTA and CDR2 FQGNSA. Deletions cut 8 bases from V and 0 bases from J, with 20 bases between. This CDR3 is built from 17 residues. From the reads, TCRdb called clonotypes with MiXCR, one entry per CDR3 protein. The sample lists 350,000 to 500,000 distinct CDR3 sequences, roughly 30% occurring once. Material: PBMCs. The receptor was derived from a human donor in good health (CMV status not recorded). Some clones in this sample may be carry-over from other donors' samples. The chain uses TRBV7-2 and TRBJ1-5; D ambiguous. The CDR3, as DNA: TGTGCCAGCGGCTCCGCCTCGAGAGTGTATAGCAATCAGCCCCAGCATTTT. It translates to CASGSASRVYSNQPQHF.